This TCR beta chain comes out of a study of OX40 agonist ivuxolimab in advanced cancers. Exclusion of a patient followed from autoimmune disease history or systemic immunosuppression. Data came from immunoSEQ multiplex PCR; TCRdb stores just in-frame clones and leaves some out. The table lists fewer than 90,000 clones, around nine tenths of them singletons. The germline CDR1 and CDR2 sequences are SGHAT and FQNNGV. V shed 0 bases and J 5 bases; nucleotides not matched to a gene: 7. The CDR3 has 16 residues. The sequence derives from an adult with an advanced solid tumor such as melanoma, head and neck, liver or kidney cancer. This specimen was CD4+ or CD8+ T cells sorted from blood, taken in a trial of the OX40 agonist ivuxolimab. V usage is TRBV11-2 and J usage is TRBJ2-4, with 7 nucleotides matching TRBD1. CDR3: CASSLDGQVYENIQYF. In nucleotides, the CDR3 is TGTGCCAGCAGCTTAGATGGACAGGTGTATGAAAACATTCAGTACTTC.